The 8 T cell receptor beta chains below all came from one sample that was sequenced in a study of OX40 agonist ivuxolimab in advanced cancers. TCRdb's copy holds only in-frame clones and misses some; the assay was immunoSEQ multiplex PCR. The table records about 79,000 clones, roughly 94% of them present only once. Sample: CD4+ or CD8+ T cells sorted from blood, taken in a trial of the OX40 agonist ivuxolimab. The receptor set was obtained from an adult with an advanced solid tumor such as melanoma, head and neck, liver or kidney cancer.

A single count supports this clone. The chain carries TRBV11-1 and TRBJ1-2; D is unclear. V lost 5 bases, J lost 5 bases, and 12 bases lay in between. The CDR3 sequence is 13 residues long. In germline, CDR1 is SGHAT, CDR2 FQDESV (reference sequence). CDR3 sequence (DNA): TGTGCCAGCAGCCCCGGGGAGATATATGGCTACACCTTC. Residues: CASSPGEIYGYTF.

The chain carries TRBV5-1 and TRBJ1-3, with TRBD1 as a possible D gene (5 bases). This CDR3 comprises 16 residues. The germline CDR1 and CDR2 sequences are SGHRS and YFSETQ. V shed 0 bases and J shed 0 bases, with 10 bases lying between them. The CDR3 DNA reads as TGCGCCAGCAGCTTGGAGGGGTCCCCCTCTGGAAACACCATATATTTT. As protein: CASSLEGSPSGNTIYF.

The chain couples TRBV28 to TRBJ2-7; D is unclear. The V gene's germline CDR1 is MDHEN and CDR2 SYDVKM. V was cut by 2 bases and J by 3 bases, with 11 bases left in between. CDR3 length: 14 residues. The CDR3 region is CASSLDKSRYEQYF. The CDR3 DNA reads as TGTGCCAGCAGTTTAGATAAGTCCCGCTACGAGCAGTACTTC.

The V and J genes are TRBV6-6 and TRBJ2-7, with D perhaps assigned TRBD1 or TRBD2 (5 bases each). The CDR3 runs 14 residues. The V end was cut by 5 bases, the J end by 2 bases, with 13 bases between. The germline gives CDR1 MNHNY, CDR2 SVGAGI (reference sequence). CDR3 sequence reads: CASSASGTAYEQYF. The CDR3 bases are TGTGCCAGCAGTGCTTCCGGGACCGCCTACGAGCAGTACTTC.

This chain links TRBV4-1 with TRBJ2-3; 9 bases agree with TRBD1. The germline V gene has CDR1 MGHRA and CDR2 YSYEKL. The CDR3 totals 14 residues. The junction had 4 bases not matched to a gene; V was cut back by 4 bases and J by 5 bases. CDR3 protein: CASSPRQGEDTQYF. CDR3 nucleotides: TGCGCCAGCAGCCCCAGACAGGGGGAAGATACGCAGTATTTT.

The CDR3 DNA reads as TGTGCCAGCAGTTGGACAGGGGACACTGAAGCTTTCTTT. This gives the protein CASSWTGDTEAFF. V is TRBV27 and J is TRBJ1-1; TRBD1 aligns across 9 bases. CDR1 MNHEY and CDR2 SMNVEV come from the germline V gene (reference sequence). The CDR3 loop spans 13 amino acids. The trim removed 4 bases at V and 3 bases at J, leaving 0 bases unmatched.

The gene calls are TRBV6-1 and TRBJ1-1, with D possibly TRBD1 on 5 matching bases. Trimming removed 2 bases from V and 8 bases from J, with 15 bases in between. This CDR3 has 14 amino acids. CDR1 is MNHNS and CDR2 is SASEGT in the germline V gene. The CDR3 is CASSELVSGLEAFF. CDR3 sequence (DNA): TGTGCCAGCAGTGAACTGGTCTCGGGACTAGAAGCTTTCTTT.

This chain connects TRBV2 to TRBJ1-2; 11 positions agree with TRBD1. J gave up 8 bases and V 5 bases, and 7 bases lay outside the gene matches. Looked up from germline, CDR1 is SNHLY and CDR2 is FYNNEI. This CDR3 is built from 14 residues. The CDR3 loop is CASSLGQGAHGYTF. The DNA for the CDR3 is TGTGCCAGCAGTCTCGGACAGGGGGCGCACGGCTACACCTTC.